These 32 T cell receptor beta chains originate from one sample sequenced in a study of blood T cell repertoires in COVID-19 (dated by TCRdb to 2020 to 2022). The library was made by the immunoSEQ multiplex PCR assay. TCRdb stores this immuneACCESS table with in-frame sequences only. Part of the clones is absent; in the studies checked, under half of the shortfall reflects unresolved V genes, and no reason is known for the rest. The table for this sample lists some 360,000 clones; 80% to 90% of them were counted only once. The ten largest clones capture 2% to 2.5% of the sample. Source material: peripheral blood. The receptors were sampled from a woman aged 55-75 years with COVID-19, enrolled during active disease.

This chain joins TRBV7-9 and TRBJ1-4; 8 nucleotides agree with TRBD1. With V trimmed by 1 base and J by 5 bases, 3 bases remained unmatched. Germline values: CDR1 SEHNR, CDR2 FQNEAQ (reference sequence). The length of the CDR3 is 15 residues. The CDR3 bases are TGTGCCAGCAGCTTAGGGACAGGGCAGAATGAAAAACTGTTTTTT. It specifies CASSLGTGQNEKLFF.

V gene TRBV9 combines with J gene TRBJ2-7; 7 bases align to TRBD1. Germline CDR1 reads SGDLS; CDR2 reads YYNGEE. The CDR3 totals 15 residues. After removal of 4 bases from V and 0 bases from J, the junction contained 7 bases not matched to a gene. The DNA of the CDR3 is TGTGCCAGCAGCATGGGACAGTCGAGCTCCTACGAGCAGTACTTC. Amino acid sequence: CASSMGQSSSYEQYF.

This chain links TRBV19 with TRBJ2-1; possibly TRBD2 for D (6 bases). The CDR3 totals 15 residues. CDR1 is LNHDA and CDR2 is SQIVND in the germline V gene (reference sequence). Deletions cut 3 bases from V and 8 bases from J, with 17 bases between. The CDR3 here is CASSMMGHTSYEQFF. The CDR3 region has the DNA TGTGCCAGTAGTATGATGGGCCACACTAGCTATGAGCAGTTCTTC.

The chain has TRBV7-9 and TRBJ2-7, with 9 bases aligning to TRBD1. V shed 3 bases, J shed 4 bases, and the junction held 4 bases outside the gene matches. Germline V lookup: CDR1 SEHNR, CDR2 FQNEAQ (reference sequence). The CDR3 sequence is 14 residues long. The CDR3 DNA reads TGTGCCAGCAGCTTCGGGACAGGGCAATACGAGCAGTACTTC. This codes for CASSFGTGQYEQYF.

The V and J genes are TRBV28 and TRBJ2-7; TRBD1 is a possible D gene (6 bases). Deletions cut 5 bases from V and 2 bases from J, with 10 bases between. The CDR3 spans 13 residues. The V gene's germline CDR1 is MDHEN and CDR2 SYDVKM. CDR3 in DNA: TGTGCCAGCAGTCCCACAGGGACCTACGAGCAGTACTTC. Translating it yields CASSPTGTYEQYF.

The CDR3 region has the DNA TGTGCCAGCAGCCCCAACGAGAGGGGGCGGACTGAAGCTTTCTTT. Translating gives CASSPNERGRTEAFF. This rearrangement joins TRBV5-4 to TRBJ1-1; 7 bases agree with TRBD1. Looked up from germline, CDR1 is SGHNT and CDR2 is YYREEE (reference sequence). V was pared by 4 bases and J by 5 bases, with 11 bases of the junction left unmatched. The CDR3 runs 15 residues.

The chain combines TRBV2 with TRBJ1-2, with D possibly matching TRBD1 (5 bases). CDR1 SNHLY and CDR2 FYNNEI come from the germline V gene. The CDR3 is 13 amino acids. V was trimmed by 3 bases and J by 4 bases, leaving 9 bases between them. DNA of the CDR3: TGTGCCAGCAGTGACAGGGTAGGCTATGGCTACACCTTC. Amino acids: CASSDRVGYGYTF.

The V gene is TRBV5-1, the J gene TRBJ2-1; 8 bases fit TRBD2. V dropped 1 base and J dropped 2; count of bases not matched to a gene: 8. Germline loops: CDR1 SGHRS, CDR2 YFSETQ. The CDR3 length is 17 residues. CDR3 protein: CASSLFDGGGTYNEQFF. CDR3 DNA: TGCGCCAGCAGCTTGTTCGACGGCGGGGGGACCTACAATGAGCAGTTCTTC. Looking up the rest from reference TRBV5-1 and TRBJ2-1 gives the full variable domain: KAGVTQTPRYLIKTRGQQVTLSCSPISGHRSVSWYQQTPGQGLQFLFEYFSETQRNKGNFPGRFSGRQFSNSRSEMNVSTLELGDSALYLCASSLFDGGGTYNEQFFGPGTRLTVL.

A few counts support this clone. V is TRBV9 and J is TRBJ1-6, with unresolved D. The CDR3 is made up of 14 amino acids. Trimming pared 3 bases from V and 0 bases from J, leaving 4 bases between. CDR1 is SGDLS and CDR2 is YYNGEE in the germline V gene. The CDR3, as DNA: TGTGCCAGCAGCGGTAGCTCCTATAATTCACCCCTCCACTTT. The encoded protein is CASSGSSYNSPLHF.

Remarks on this clone: Other DNA variants within this sample encode the same CDR3. The genes are TRBV28 and TRBJ1-2, with D tentatively TRBD1 (6 bases). Germline loops: CDR1 MDHEN, CDR2 SYDVKM. V lost 3 bases to trimming and J lost 8 bases, with 13 bases between them. This CDR3 spans 13 amino acids. This CDR3 is CASSLGGLRGYTF. Written as DNA, the CDR3 is TGTGCCAGCAGTTTGGGGGGGCTTAGGGGCTACACCTTC.

A single count supports this clone. The V call is TRBV5-5, the J call TRBJ2-1; TRBD2 matches at 15 bases. CDR3 length: 19 amino acids. After removal of 4 bases from V and 0 bases from J, the junction contained 8 bases not matched to a gene. Germline V gene sequence: CDR1 SGHKS, CDR2 YYEKEE (reference sequence). In nucleotides, the CDR3 is TGTGCCAGCAGCAACCATGGGACTAGCGGGGGGAGCTCCTACAATGAGCAGTTCTTC. Translation gives CASSNHGTSGGSSYNEQFF.

The chain uses TRBV9 and TRBJ2-1; 8 bases are shared with TRBD2. V dropped 2 bases and J dropped 4; count of bases not matched to a gene: 2. There are 14 residues in the CDR3. Germline-derived CDR1 and CDR2 are SGDLS and YYNGEE. The CDR3 here is CASSVLAGYNEQFF. CDR3 sequence (DNA): TGTGCCAGCAGCGTCTTAGCGGGGTACAATGAGCAGTTCTTC.

This rearrangement joins TRBV7-2 to TRBJ2-3, with 10 bases matching TRBD2. Germline-derived CDR1 and CDR2 are SGHTA and FQGNSA. V lost 5 bases and J lost 6; bases outside the gene matches: 14. This CDR3 contains 17 residues. CDR3 protein: CASSPRTSGPPGDTQYF. Written as DNA, the CDR3 is TGTGCCAGCAGCCCGAGGACTAGCGGTCCTCCGGGGGATACGCAGTATTTT.

The rearrangement links TRBV5-4 to TRBJ2-1, with TRBD2 matching 7 bases. There are 13 residues in the CDR3. CDR1 and CDR2 from the germline V gene are SGHNT and YYREEE (reference sequence). Trimming removed 9 bases from V and 2 bases from J; junction bases left unmatched: 5. CDR3 DNA sequence: TGTGCCATACGACTAGCCGCCTACAATGAGCAGTTCTTC. Protein sequence: CAIRLAAYNEQFF.

The chain couples TRBV5-1 to TRBJ1-2; 8 bases match TRBD1. CDR1 SGHRS and CDR2 YFSETQ come from the germline V gene. The CDR3 has 13 residues. V dropped 3 bases and J dropped 4; count of bases not matched to a gene: 2. CDR3 DNA: TGCGCCAGCAGCTGGACAGGGAGCTATGGCTACACCTTC. Protein product: CASSWTGSYGYTF. Complete variable domain (other parts from reference TRBV5-1 and TRBJ1-2): KAGVTQTPRYLIKTRGQQVTLSCSPISGHRSVSWYQQTPGQGLQFLFEYFSETQRNKGNFPGRFSGRQFSNSRSEMNVSTLELGDSALYLCASSWTGSYGYTFGSGTRLTVV.

This clone was found once. The chain employs TRBV6-5 and TRBJ2-7, with 8 bases matching TRBD2. Germline-derived CDR1 and CDR2 are MNHEY and SVGAGI. The CDR3 has 15 residues. V gave up 7 bases and J gave up 2 bases; unmatched junction bases: 10. The CDR3 is CASITFGGVPYEQYF. CDR3 bases: TGTGCCAGCATCACCTTCGGGGGGGTTCCCTACGAGCAGTACTTC.

With respect to this clone: Other nucleotide sequences from this sample produce the same CDR3. The V call is TRBV9, the J call TRBJ2-1, with D perhaps TRBD2 (7 bases). V was clipped by 2 bases and J by 7 bases, with 13 bases between them. The CDR3 is 14 residues long. Germline V gives CDR1 SGDLS, CDR2 YYNGEE. The CDR3: CASSVGGAGNEQFF. CDR3 nucleotide sequence: TGTGCCAGCAGCGTTGGGGGGGCGGGGAATGAGCAGTTCTTC.

The chain couples TRBV7-8 to TRBJ1-2, with 12 bases fitting TRBD1. In germline, CDR1 is SGHVS, CDR2 FQNEAQ. The CDR3 contains 17 residues. The V and J ends lost 1 base and 6 bases, in that order; junction bases with no gene match: 9. This chain's CDR3 is CASSLVLGGTGGHGYTF. In DNA form, the CDR3 reads TGTGCCAGCAGCTTAGTCTTGGGAGGGACAGGGGGCCATGGCTACACCTTC.

The chain couples TRBV6-5 to TRBJ2-5; D unresolved. Germline CDR1 MNHEY, CDR2 SVGAGI. The CDR3 covers 13 residues. The V gene lost 0 bases and the J gene lost 5 bases, with 7 bases spanning the gap. As DNA, the CDR3 is TGTGCCAGCAGTTACTCGTTCATGGAGACCCAGTACTTC. It codes for CASSYSFMETQYF.

The chain combines TRBV9 with TRBJ1-2; TRBD1 matches at 9 bases. CDR3 length equals 15 residues. The junction had 8 bases not matched to a gene; V was cut back by 3 bases and J by 5 bases. The germline V gene encodes CDR1 SGDLS and CDR2 YYNGEE. CDR3 protein: CASSGLDRGGYGYTF. DNA of the CDR3: TGTGCCAGCAGCGGACTGGACAGGGGCGGGTATGGCTACACCTTC.

About this clone: In the same sample, other DNA sequences code for this CDR3. CDR3 DNA sequence: TGTGCCATCAGCTTACAGGGGAACACTGAAGCTTTCTTT. This sequence encodes CAISLQGNTEAFF. The chain carries TRBV10-3 and TRBJ1-1, with TRBD1 as a possible D gene (6 bases). Germline loops: CDR1 ENHRY, CDR2 SYGVKD. There are 13 residues in the CDR3. The V gene lost 6 bases and the J gene lost 1 base, with 9 bases spanning the gap.

The rearrangement links TRBV18 to TRBJ1-6, with 7 bases fitting TRBD1. The CDR3 length is 15 residues. Germline V lookup: CDR1 KGHSH, CDR2 LQKENI. Trimming cost V 6 bases and J 8 bases; bases outside gene matches: 10. The CDR3 spells CASSSRQGSDSPLHF. The CDR3 DNA follows: TGTGCCAGCTCCTCCCGACAGGGCAGTGATTCACCCCTCCACTTT.

The rearrangement links TRBV6-6 to TRBJ1-6; 7 bases agree with TRBD1. J lost 3 bases, V lost 4 bases, and 6 bases had no gene match. The germline gives CDR1 MNHNY, CDR2 SVGAGI (reference sequence). The CDR3 contains 16 residues. CDR3 nucleotides: TGTGCCAGCAGTTCCCCAAGGACAGGCTATAATTCACCCCTCCACTTT. Protein: CASSSPRTGYNSPLHF.

This clone was counted once. This chain joins TRBV6-5 and TRBJ1-4; 10 bases are a match to TRBD1. V trimming: 7 bases; J trimming: 7 bases; junction bases outside the gene matches: 6. Germline CDR1 is MNHEY and CDR2 is SVGAGI. The CDR3 contains 14 residues. The CDR3 sequence: CASKDRGHSEKLFF. The CDR3 coding sequence is TGTGCCAGCAAAGACAGGGGGCATAGTGAAAAACTGTTTTTT.

As regards this clone: At one boundary the junction diverges from the germline segment, which might be a read error. The chain employs TRBV13 and TRBJ1-3, with D unresolved. Germline CDR1 reads PRHDT; CDR2 reads FYEKMQ (reference sequence). The CDR3 covers 17 residues. CDR3 region: CASSLGRLEAGTHIYDF. Here the CDR3 DNA reads TGTGCCAGCAGCTTAGGCCGGCTGGAGGCAGGAACACACATATACGATTTT.

The chain employs TRBV7-9 and TRBJ1-2; 9 bases align to TRBD1. This CDR3 is 19 amino acids long. Germline CDR1 SEHNR, CDR2 FQNEAQ (reference sequence). Unmatched junction bases numbered 23, after V lost 5 bases and J lost 7 bases. DNA for the CDR3: TGTGCCAGCAGCCTTGGGACAGGGCTCGGGAAGGGGCAGGGGCTTGGCTACACCTTC. Its protein is CASSLGTGLGKGQGLGYTF.

Concerning this clone: Other nucleotide sequences in the sample specify the same CDR3. The rearrangement uses TRBV5-1 and TRBJ2-5; 7 nucleotides agree with TRBD2. The V segment lost 2 bases and the J segment 5 bases; nucleotides outside the gene matches: 3. This CDR3 comprises 13 residues. Per germline, CDR1 SGHRS and CDR2 YFSETQ. The chain's CDR3 is CASSLSGGETQYF. As DNA, the CDR3 is TGCGCCAGCAGCTTATCCGGGGGGGAGACCCAGTACTTC. Together with reference TRBV5-1 and TRBJ2-5, the CDR3 gives the full variable domain: KAGVTQTPRYLIKTRGQQVTLSCSPISGHRSVSWYQQTPGQGLQFLFEYFSETQRNKGNFPGRFSGRQFSNSRSEMNVSTLELGDSALYLCASSLSGGETQYFGPGTRLLVL.

The chain is built from TRBV18 and TRBJ1-5; 10 bases are a match to TRBD1. The trim removed 5 bases at V and 6 bases at J, leaving 7 bases unmatched. The germline gives CDR1 KGHSH, CDR2 LQKENI. The CDR3 is made up of 15 amino acids. CDR3 amino acids: CASSGQTGGTQPQHF. CDR3 bases: TGTGCCAGCTCAGGGCAGACAGGGGGCACTCAGCCCCAGCATTTT.

In DNA, the CDR3 is TGTGCCAGCAGCTCTCAGGTGGTGTCTGGAAACACCATATATTTT. Protein: CASSSQVVSGNTIYF. V and J are TRBV7-3 and TRBJ1-3; D is undetermined. The V gene lost 4 bases and the J gene lost 1 base, with 11 bases spanning the gap. Germline CDR1 SGHTA, CDR2 FQGTGA. The CDR3 is 15 amino acids.

CDR3 loop: CASSLSPGQGDTGELFF. Here the CDR3 DNA reads TGTGCCAGCAGCCTTTCCCCGGGACAGGGTGATACCGGGGAGCTGTTTTTT. V and J are TRBV3-1 (or the pseudogene TRBV3-2) and TRBJ2-2; TRBD1 matches at 9 bases. Germline CDR1 LGHDT, CDR2 YNNKEL (reference sequence). This CDR3 spans 17 amino acids. V shed 4 bases, J shed 5 bases, and the junction held 11 bases outside the gene matches.

This clone has more than one count but fewer than ten. V gene TRBV4-1 combines with J gene TRBJ1-3, with TRBD1 as a possible D gene (5 bases). Germline V gene data show CDR1 as MGHRA and CDR2 as YSYEKL. V gave up 0 bases and J gave up 8 bases, with 11 bases separating them. The CDR3 is 14 residues long. The CDR3, as DNA: TGCGCCAGCAGCCAAGATCAGGGTGGTGACACCATATATTTT. Amino acids: CASSQDQGGDTIYF.

The chain links TRBV3-1 (or the pseudogene TRBV3-2) to TRBJ2-7; TRBD2 agrees at 12 bases. With V trimmed by 1 base and J by 6 bases, 1 base remained unmatched. Germline V gene lookup returns CDR1 LGHDT and CDR2 YNNKEL (reference sequence). CDR3 length equals 14 residues. CDR3 residues: CASSQGLAGAEQYF. CDR3 bases: TGTGCCAGCAGCCAAGGACTAGCGGGGGCCGAGCAGTACTTC.